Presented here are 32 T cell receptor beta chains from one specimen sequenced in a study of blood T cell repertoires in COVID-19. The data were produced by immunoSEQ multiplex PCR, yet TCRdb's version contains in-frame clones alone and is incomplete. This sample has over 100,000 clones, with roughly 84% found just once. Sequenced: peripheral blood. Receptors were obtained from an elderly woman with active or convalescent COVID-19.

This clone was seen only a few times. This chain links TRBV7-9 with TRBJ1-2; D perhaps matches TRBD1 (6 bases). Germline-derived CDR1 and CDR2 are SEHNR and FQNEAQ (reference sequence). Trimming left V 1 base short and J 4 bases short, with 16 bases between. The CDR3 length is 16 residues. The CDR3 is CASSLGEPGHIYGYTF. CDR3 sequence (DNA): TGTGCCAGCAGCTTAGGGGAACCGGGACACATCTATGGCTACACCTTC.

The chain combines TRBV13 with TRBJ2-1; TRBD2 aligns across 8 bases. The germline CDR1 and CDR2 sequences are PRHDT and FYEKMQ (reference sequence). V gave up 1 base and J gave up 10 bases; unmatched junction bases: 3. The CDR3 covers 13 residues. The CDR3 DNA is TGTGCCAGCAGCTTAGCCCGGGGGGGGGAGCAGTTCTTC. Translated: CASSLARGGEQFF.

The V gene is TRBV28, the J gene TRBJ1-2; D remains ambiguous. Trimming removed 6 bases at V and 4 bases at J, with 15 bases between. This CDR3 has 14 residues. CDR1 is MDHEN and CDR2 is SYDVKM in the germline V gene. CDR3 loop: CASSPLWGGYGYTF. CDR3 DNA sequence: TGTGCCAGCAGCCCACTTTGGGGAGGCTATGGCTACACCTTC.

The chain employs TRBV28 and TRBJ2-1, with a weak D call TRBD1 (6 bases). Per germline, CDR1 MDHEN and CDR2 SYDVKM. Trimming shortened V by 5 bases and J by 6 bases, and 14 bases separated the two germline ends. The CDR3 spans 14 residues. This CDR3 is CASSPGDKLNEQFF. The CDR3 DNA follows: TGTGCCAGCAGTCCCGGGGACAAACTCAATGAGCAGTTCTTC.

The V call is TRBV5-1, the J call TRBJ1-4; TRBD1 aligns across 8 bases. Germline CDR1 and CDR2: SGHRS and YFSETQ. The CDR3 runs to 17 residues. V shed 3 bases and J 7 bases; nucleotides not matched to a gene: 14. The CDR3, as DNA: TGCGCCAGCAGCTCGTATTCAGGGGGCATTGACGGTGAAAAACTGTTTTTT. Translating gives CASSSYSGGIDGEKLFF. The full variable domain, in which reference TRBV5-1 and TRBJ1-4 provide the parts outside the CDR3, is KAGVTQTPRYLIKTRGQQVTLSCSPISGHRSVSWYQQTPGQGLQFLFEYFSETQRNKGNFPGRFSGRQFSNSRSEMNVSTLELGDSALYLCASSSYSGGIDGEKLFFGSGTQLSVL.

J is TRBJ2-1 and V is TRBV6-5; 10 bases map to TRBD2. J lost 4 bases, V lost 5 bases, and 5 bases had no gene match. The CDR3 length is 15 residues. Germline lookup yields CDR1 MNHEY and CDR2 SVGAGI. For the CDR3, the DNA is TGTGCCAGCAGTACAGCGGGAGGGGGATACAATGAGCAGTTCTTC. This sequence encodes CASSTAGGGYNEQFF.

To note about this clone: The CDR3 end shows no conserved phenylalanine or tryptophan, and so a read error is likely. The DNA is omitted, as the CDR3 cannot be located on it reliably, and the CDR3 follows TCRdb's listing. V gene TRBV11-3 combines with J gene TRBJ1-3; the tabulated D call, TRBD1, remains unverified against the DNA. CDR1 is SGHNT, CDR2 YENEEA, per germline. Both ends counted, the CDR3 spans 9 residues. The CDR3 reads CASSFSGAL.

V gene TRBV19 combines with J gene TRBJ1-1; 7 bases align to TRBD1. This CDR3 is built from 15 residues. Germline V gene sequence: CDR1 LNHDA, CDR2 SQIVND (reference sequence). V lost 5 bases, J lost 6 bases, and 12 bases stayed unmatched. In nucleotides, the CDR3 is TGTGCCAGTAGTGTAACGGCAGGGGGTTTTGCTGAAGCTTTCTTT. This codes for CASSVTAGGFAEAFF.

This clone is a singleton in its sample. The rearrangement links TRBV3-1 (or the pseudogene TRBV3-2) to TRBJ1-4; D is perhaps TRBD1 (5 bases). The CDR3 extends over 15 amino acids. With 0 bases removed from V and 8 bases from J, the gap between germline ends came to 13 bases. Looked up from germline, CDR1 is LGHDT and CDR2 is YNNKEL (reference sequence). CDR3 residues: CASSQDRQRREKLFF. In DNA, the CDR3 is TGTGCCAGCAGCCAAGATAGACAGAGAAGGGAAAAACTGTTTTTT.

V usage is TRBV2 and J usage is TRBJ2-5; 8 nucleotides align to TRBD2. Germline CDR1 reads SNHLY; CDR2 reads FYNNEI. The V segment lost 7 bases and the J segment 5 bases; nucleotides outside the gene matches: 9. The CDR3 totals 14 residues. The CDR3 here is CASKNGGAGETQYF. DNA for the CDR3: TGTGCCAGCAAGAACGGGGGGGCAGGGGAGACCCAGTACTTC.

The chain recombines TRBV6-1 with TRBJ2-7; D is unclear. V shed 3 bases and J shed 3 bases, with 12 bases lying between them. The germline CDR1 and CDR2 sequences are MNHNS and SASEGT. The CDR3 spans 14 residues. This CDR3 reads CASSEQRKGYEQYF. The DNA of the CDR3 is TGTGCCAGCAGTGAGCAGCGAAAAGGCTACGAGCAGTACTTC.

The CDR3 coding sequence is TGTGCCAGCAGTGACGCTGGTGGTTGGCGGGAGCAGTTCTTC. As protein: CASSDAGGWREQFF. V gene TRBV6-1 combines with J gene TRBJ2-1; D gene uncertain. The V and J ends lost 3 bases and 10 bases respectively, with 16 bases between them. The CDR3 has 14 residues. Germline V gene data show CDR1 as MNHNS and CDR2 as SASEGT.

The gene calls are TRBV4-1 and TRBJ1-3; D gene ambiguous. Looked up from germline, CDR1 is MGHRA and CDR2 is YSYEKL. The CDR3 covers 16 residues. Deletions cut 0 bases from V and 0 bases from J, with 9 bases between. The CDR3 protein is CASSQDPAGSGNTIYF. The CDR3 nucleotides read TGCGCCAGCAGCCAAGATCCCGCAGGCTCTGGAAACACCATATATTTT.

The CDR3 DNA reads TGTGCCACCAGCAGTTGGCGGGGGGCCGCTGGAAACACCATATATTTT. Amino acid sequence: CATSSWRGAAGNTIYF. V and J are TRBV15 and TRBJ1-3, with D maybe TRBD1 (6 bases). CDR1 and CDR2 from the germline V gene are LNHNV and YYDKDF (reference sequence). The CDR3 sequence is 16 residues long. V dropped 3 bases and J dropped 2 bases, with 14 bases sitting between them.

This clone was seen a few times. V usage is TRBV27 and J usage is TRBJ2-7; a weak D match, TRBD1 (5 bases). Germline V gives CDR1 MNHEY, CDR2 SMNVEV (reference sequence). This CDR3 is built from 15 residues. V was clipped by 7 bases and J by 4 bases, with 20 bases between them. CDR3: CASTAPGQGKYEQYF. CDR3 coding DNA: TGTGCCAGCACTGCCCCTGGGCAGGGAAAGTACGAGCAGTACTTC.

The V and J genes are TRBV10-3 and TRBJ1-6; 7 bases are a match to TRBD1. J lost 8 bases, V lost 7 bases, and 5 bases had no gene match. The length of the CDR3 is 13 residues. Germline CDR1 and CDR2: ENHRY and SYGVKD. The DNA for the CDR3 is TGTGCCATCAAGTCAGGGGGTCATTCACCCCTCCACTTT. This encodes CAIKSGGHSPLHF.

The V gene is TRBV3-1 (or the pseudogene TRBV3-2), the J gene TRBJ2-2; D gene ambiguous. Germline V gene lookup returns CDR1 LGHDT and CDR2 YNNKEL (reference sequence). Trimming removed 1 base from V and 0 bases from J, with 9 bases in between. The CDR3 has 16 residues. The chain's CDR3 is CASSQGSGSNTGELFF. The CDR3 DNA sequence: TGTGCCAGCAGCCAAGGCTCAGGATCGAACACCGGGGAGCTGTTTTTT.

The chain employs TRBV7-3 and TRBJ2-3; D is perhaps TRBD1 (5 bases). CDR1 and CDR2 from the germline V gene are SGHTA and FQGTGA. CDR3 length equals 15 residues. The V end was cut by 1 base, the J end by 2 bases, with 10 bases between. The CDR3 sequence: CASSLSRAYTDTQYF. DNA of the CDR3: TGTGCCAGCAGCTTAAGCAGGGCCTACACAGATACGCAGTATTTT.

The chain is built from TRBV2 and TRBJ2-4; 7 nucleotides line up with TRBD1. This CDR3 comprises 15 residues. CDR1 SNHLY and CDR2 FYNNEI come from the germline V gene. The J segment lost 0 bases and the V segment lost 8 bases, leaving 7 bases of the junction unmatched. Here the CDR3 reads CASSQDRLAKNIQYF. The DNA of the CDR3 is TGTGCCAGCTCCCAGGACAGGCTAGCCAAAAACATTCAGTACTTC.

CDR3 sequence: CASSLRAGGHDEQFF. The CDR3 DNA is TGTGCCAGCAGCCTCCGGGCGGGAGGGCACGATGAGCAGTTCTTC. This rearrangement joins TRBV7-9 to TRBJ2-1; 9 nucleotides agree with TRBD2. Germline V gene data show CDR1 as SEHNR and CDR2 as FQNEAQ (reference sequence). This CDR3 spans 15 amino acids. V dropped 5 bases and J dropped 8; count of bases not matched to a gene: 10.

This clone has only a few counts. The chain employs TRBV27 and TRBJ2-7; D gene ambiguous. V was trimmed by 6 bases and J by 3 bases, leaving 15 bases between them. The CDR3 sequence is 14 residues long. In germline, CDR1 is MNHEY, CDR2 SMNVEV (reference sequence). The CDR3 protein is CASSGESRVYEQYF. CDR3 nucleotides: TGTGCCAGCAGCGGCGAATCCCGGGTCTACGAGCAGTACTTC.

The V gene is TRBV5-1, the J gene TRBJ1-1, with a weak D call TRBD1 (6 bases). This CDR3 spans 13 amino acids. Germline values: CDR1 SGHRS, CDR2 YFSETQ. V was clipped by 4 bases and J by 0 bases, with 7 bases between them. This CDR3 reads CASSGQMNTEAFF. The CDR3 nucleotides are TGCGCCAGCAGCGGACAGATGAACACTGAAGCTTTCTTT.

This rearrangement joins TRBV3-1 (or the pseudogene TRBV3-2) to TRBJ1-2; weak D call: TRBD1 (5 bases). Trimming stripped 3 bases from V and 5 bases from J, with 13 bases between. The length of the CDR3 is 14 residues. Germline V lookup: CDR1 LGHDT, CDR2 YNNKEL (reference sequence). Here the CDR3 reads CASSHQGARYGYTF. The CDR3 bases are TGTGCCAGCAGCCACCAGGGTGCTCGGTATGGCTACACCTTC.

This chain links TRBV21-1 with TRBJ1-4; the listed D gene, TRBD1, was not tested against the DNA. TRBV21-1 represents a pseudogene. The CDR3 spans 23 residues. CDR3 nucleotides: TGTGCCAGCAGCAATCCCCTAATACAACTGTCTAATGTAATAAGGGGGTGCGGTGAAAAACTGTTTTTT. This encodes CASSNPLIQLSNVIRGCGEKLFF.

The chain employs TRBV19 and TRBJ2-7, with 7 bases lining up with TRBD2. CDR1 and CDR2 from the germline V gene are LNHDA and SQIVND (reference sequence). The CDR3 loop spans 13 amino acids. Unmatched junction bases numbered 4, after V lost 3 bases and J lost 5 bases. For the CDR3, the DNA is TGTGCCAGTAGTATTGGTGCGGGAGACGAGCAGTACTTC. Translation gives CASSIGAGDEQYF.

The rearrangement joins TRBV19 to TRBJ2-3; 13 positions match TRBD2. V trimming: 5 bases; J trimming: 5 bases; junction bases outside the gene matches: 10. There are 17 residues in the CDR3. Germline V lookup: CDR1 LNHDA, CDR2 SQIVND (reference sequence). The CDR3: CASSLLGLAGAVDTQYF. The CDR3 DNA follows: TGTGCCAGTAGTCTGCTTGGACTAGCGGGAGCGGTAGATACGCAGTATTTT.

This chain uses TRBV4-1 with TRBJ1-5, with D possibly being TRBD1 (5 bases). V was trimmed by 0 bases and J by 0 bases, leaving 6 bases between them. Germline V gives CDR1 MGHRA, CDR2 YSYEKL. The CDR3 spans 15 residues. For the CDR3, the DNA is TGCGCCAGCAGCCAAGATCAGGGTAGCAATCAGCCCCAGCATTTT. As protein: CASSQDQGSNQPQHF.

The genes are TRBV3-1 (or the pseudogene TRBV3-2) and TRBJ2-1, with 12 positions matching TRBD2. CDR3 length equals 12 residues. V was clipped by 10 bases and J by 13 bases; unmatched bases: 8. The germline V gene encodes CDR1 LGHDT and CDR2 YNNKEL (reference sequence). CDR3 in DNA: TGTGCCACAGGACTAGCGGGACCTCCCCAGTTCTTC. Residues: CATGLAGPPQFF.

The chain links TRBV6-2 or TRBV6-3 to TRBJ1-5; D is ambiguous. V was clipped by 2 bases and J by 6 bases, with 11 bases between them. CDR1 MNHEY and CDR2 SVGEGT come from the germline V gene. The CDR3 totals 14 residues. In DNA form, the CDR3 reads TGTGCCAGCAGTTACACCCGGGGTGGTCAGCCCCAGCATTTT. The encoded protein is CASSYTRGGQPQHF.

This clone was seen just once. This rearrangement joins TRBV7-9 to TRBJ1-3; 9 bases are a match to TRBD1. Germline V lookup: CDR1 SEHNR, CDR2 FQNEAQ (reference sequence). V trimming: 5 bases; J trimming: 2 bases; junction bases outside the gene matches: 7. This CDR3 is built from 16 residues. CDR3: CASSGWTGAAGNTIYF. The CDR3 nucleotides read TGTGCCAGCAGCGGCTGGACAGGGGCTGCTGGAAACACCATATATTTT.

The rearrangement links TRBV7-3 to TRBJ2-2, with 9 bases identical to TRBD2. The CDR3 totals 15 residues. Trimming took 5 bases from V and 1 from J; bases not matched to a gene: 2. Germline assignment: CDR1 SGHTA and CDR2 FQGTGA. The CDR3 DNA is TGTGCCAGCAGCGTTAGCGGGAGGAACACCGGGGAGCTGTTTTTT. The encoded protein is CASSVSGRNTGELFF.

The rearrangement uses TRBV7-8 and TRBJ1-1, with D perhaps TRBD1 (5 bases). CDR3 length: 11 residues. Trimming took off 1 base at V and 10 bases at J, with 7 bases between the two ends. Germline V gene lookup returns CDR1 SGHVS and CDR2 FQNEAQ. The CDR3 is CASSLVGGAFF. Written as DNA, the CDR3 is TGTGCCAGCAGCTTAGTCGGGGGAGCTTTCTTT.